This T cell receptor beta chain came from a study of blood T cell repertoires in COVID-19. Study at large: Acute-phase and convalescent COVID-19 samples originated in the United States, Italy and Spain. T cells, B-cell-depleted T cells, or PBMCs supplied cDNA or gDNA.

Study processing details: Cell counts per sample came from amplifying reference gene primers. Sequencing used immunoSEQ multiplex PCR; TCRdb keeps in-frame clones, though not all of them. From that table come the V and J calls and clone size; the DNA was used to work out D and trimming. This sample carries about 74,000 clones, approximately 86% of them seen once, and the ten largest clones take roughly 2.1%. Sequencing was performed on peripheral blood. This sequence originates from an elderly woman with active or convalescent COVID-19.

CDR3 DNA: TGCAGCGTTGTAGGAGGAGATACGCAGTATTTT. This sequence encodes CSVVGGDTQYF. The chain recombines TRBV29-1 with TRBJ2-3; tentative D call: TRBD2 (5 bases). The germline V and J ends were trimmed by 4 bases and 5 bases, with 7 bases remaining between them. CDR1 and CDR2 (germline): SQVTM, ANQGSEA. The CDR3 runs 11 residues.